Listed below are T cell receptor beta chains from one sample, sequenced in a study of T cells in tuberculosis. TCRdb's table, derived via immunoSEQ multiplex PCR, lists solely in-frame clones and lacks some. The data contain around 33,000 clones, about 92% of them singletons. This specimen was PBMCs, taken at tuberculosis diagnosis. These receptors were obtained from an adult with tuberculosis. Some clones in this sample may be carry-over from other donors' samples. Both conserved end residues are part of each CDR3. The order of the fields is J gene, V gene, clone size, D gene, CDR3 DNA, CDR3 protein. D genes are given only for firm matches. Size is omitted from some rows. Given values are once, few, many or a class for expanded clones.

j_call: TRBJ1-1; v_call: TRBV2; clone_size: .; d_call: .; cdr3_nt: TGTGCCAGCAGTGACCAGGTGAACACTGAAGCTTTCTTT; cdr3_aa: CASSDQVNTEAFF
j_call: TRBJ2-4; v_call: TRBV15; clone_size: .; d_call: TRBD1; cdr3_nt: TGTGCCACCGGGACAGGGGCCGGCAAAAACATTCAGTACTTC; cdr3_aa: CATGTGAGKNIQYF
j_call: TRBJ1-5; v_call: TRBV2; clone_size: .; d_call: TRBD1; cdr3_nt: TGTGCCAGCAGCCCAACAGGGGGGGACAATCAGCCCCAGCATTTT; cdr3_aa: CASSPTGGDNQPQHF
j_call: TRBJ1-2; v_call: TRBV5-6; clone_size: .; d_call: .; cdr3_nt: TGTGCCAGCAGCTTGTGGGGACTACATGGCTACACCTTC; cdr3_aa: CASSLWGLHGYTF
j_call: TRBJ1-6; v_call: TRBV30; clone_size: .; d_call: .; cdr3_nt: TGTGCCTGGAACCCGGGACAAGTTTTCTCACCCCTCCACTTT; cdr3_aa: CAWNPGQVFSPLHF
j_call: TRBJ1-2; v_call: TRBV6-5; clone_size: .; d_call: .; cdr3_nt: TGTGCCAGCAGTTACTCGATCGCAGATAACTATGGCTACACCTTC; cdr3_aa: CASSYSIADNYGYTF
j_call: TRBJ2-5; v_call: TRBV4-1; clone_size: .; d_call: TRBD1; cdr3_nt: TGCGCCAGCAGCCAAGATCCTGCAGGGGGTGGGACCCAGTACTTC; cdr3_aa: CASSQDPAGGGTQYF
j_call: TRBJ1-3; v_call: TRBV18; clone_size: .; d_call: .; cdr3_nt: TGTGCCAGCTCCCAACAGCTAGGCGGACAAAGCTCTGGAAACACCATATATTTT; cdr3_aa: CASSQQLGGQSSGNTIYF
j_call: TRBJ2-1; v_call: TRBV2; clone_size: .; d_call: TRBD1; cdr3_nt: TGTGCCAGCAGTGCGACAGGGGATAATGAGCAGTTCTTC; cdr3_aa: CASSATGDNEQFF
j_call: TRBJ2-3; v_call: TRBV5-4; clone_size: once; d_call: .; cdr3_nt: TGTGCCAGCAGCTTGGTACGGGACTCCGGCGGGGTGACGGATACGCAGTATTTT; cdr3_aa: CASSLVRDSGGVTDTQYF
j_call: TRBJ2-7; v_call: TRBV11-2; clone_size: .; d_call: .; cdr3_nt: TGTGCCAGCAGCGCGACATTCACCTACGAGCAGTACTTC; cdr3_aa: CASSATFTYEQYF
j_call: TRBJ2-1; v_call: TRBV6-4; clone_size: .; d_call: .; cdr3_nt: TGTGCCAGCAGTGCCCCGACTAGTTCCCTCCTGTTCTTC; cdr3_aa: CASSAPTSSLLFF
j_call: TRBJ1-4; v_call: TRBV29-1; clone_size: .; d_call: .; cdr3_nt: TGCAGCGCCTCGGGGTCTGGTGAAAAACTGTTTTTT; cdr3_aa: CSASGSGEKLFF
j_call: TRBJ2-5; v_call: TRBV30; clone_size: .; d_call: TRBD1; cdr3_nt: TGTGCCTGGAGTGTACGAGGAGGACAGGGCGGTAAATATCCCCAGTACTTC; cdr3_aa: CAWSVRGGQGGKYPQYF
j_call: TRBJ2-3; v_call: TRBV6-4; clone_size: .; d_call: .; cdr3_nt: TGTGCCAGCAGTGACTCAGCCAGGGGTTCAGATACGCAGTATTTT; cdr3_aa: CASSDSARGSDTQYF
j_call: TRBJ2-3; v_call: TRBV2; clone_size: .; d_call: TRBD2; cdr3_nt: TGTGCCAGCAGGGACCCTGGACTAGCGGGAGGCCCTAGCACAGATACGCAGTATTTT; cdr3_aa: CASRDPGLAGGPSTDTQYF
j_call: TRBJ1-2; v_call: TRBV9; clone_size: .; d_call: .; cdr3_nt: TGTGCCAGCGAACAGGGCGGTCGGGGCTACACCTTC; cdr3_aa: CASEQGGRGYTF
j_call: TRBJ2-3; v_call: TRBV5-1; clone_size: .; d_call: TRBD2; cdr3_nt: TGCGCCAGCAGCTTGGGCGGGACTAGCGGGGGAGCCAGCACAGATACGCAGTATTTT; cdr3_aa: CASSLGGTSGGASTDTQYF
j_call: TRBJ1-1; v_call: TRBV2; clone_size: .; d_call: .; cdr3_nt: TGTGCCAGCAGTGAAAGCCCGAACACTGAAGCTTTCTTT; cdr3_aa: CASSESPNTEAFF
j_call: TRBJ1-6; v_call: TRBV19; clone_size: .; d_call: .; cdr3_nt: TGTGCCAGTAGCGGTGGACAGCTCGGATCACCCCTCCACTTT; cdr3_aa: CASSGGQLGSPLHF
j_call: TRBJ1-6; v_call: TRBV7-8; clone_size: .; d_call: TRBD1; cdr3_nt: TGTGCCAGCAGCCGAAGGACAGGAGAGAATTCACCCCTCCACTTT; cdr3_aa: CASSRRTGENSPLHF
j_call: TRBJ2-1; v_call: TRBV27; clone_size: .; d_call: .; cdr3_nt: TGTGCCAGCAGTTTACTCACAGGGAGCAACTACAATGAGCAGTTCTTC; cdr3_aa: CASSLLTGSNYNEQFF
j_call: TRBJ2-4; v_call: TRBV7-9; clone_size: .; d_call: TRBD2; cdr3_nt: TGTGCCAGCAGCCGTAGCGGGGGGCTGGCAAACATTCAGTACTTC; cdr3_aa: CASSRSGGLANIQYF
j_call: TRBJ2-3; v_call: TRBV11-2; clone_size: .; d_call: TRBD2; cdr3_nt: TGTGCCAGCAGCCCATTCCCGGGCGGGGGGGCCGCTGATACGCAGTATTTT; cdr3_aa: CASSPFPGGGAADTQYF
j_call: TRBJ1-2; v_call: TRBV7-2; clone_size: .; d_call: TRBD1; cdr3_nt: TGTGCCAGCAGCTGGGACAGGCTAACTTCTGGCTACACCTTC; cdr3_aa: CASSWDRLTSGYTF
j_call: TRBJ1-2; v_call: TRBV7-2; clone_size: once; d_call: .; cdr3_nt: TGTGCCAGCAGCTTAGGGCACATTAACTATGGCTACACCTTC; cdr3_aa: CASSLGHINYGYTF
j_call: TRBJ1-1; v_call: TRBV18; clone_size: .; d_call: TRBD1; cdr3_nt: TGTGCCAGCTCACAACAGGGGGGAAATGGAGCTTTCTTT; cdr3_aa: CASSQQGGNGAFF
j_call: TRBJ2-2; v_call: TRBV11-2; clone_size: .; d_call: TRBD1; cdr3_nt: TGTGCCAGCAGCTTAGGGGTAGGGACAGCGAACACCGGGGAGCTGTTTTTT; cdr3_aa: CASSLGVGTANTGELFF
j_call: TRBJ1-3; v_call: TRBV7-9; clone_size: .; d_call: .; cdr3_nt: TGTGCCAGCAGTTACTCTGGAAACACCATATATTTT; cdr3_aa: CASSYSGNTIYF
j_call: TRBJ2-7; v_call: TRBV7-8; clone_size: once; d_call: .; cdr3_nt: TGTGCCAGCAGCTTAGAATACAGGTGGACCTACGAGCAGTACTTC; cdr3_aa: CASSLEYRWTYEQYF
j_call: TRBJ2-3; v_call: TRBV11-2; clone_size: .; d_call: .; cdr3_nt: TGTGCCAGCACCCCGGGTCCGTCCGGGTACCACACAGATACGCAGTATTTT; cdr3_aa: CASTPGPSGYHTDTQYF
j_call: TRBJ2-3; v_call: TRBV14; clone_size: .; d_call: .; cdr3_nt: TGTGCCAGCAGCCAAGATCTCGCAGGCACAGATACGCAGTATTTT; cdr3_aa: CASSQDLAGTDTQYF
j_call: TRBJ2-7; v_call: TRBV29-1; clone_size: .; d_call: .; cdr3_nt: TGCAGCGTGTTTCTCGGAGATGTCATTGTCTTC; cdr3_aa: CSVFLGDVIVF
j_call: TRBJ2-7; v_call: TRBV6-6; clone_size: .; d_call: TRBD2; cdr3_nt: TGTGCCAGCAGTTTGACTAGCGGGGGGCCACTGGGGGAGCAGTACTTC; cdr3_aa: CASSLTSGGPLGEQYF
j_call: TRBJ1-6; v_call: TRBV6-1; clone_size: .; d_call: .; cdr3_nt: TGTGCCAGCAGTGAGACAGGTACCCTTTGGTATTCACCCCTCCACTTT; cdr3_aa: CASSETGTLWYSPLHF
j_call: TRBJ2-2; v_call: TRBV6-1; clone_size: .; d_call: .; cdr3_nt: TGTGCCAGCAGTGAACAGGGCGAAGTGGGCGGGGAGCTGTTTTTT; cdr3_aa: CASSEQGEVGGELFF